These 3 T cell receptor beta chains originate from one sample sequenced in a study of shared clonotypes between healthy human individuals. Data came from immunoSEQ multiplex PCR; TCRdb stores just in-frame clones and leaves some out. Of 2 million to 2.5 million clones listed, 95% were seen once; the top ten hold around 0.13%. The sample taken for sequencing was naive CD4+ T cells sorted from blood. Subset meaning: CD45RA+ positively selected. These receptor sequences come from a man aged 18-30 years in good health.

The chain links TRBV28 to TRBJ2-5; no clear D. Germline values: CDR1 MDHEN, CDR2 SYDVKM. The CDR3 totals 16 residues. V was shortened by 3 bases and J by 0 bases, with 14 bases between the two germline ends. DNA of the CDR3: TGTGCCAGCAGTTTTCCCCATGAAGGGTACCAAGAGACCCAGTACTTC. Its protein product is CASSFPHEGYQETQYF.

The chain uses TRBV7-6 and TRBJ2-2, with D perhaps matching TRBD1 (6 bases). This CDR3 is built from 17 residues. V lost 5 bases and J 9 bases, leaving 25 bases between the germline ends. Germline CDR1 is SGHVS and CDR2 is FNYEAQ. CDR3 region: CASSPRPARGKQRELFF. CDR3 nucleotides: TGTGCCAGCAGCCCGCGCCCGGCCAGGGGAAAACAAAGGGAGCTGTTTTTT.

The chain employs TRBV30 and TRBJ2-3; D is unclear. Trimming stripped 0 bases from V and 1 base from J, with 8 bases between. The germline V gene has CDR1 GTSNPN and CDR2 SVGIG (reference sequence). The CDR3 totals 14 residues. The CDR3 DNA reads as TGTGCCTGGAGTGTGTTTGGTGGCACAGATACGCAGTATTTT. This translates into CAWSVFGGTDTQYF. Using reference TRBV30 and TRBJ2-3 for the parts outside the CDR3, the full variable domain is SQTIHQWPATLVQPVGSPLSLECTVEGTSNPNLYWYRQAAGRGLQLLFYSVGIGQISSEVPQNLSASRPQDRQFILSSKKLLLSDSGFYLCAWSVFGGTDTQYFGPGTRLTVL.